A selection of T cell receptor beta chains follows, all from one sample in a study of T cell responses to AZD1222 COVID-19 vaccine. Sequencing was performed with immunoSEQ multiplex PCR; in TCRdb, only in-frame clones are kept and a portion is missing. The sample includes 130,000 to 150,000 clones, about 90% of them seen just once. Here the sequenced sample was peripheral blood, taken on day 0 of AZD1222 vaccination. These receptors all come from an adult in good health. CDR3s include the opening cysteine and the closing phenylalanine or tryptophan. Fields, in order: V gene, D gene, clone size, J gene, CDR3 length, CDR3 protein, CDR3 DNA. A D gene is named only where the DNA matches it firmly. Rows may omit the clone size; those that give it use once, few, many or a size class.

TRBV6-6	TRBD1	.	TRBJ2-6	17	CASSRQGGGSGANVLTF	TGTGCCAGCAGTCGACAGGGGGGTGGCTCTGGGGCCAACGTCCTGACTTTC
TRBV7-2	TRBD1	.	TRBJ2-3	18	CASSLAHGTGGRSSTQYF	TGTGCCAGCAGCTTAGCCCATGGGACAGGGGGCAGAAGTAGTACGCAGTATTTT
TRBV7-9	TRBD1	.	TRBJ1-1	15	CASSLEAGGDTEAFF	TGTGCCAGCAGCTTAGAGGCAGGGGGGGACACTGAAGCTTTCTTT
TRBV4-1	.	.	TRBJ1-3	14	CASSPAPPLDIIYF	TGCGCCAGCAGTCCCGCGCCCCCATTGGACATCATATATTTT
TRBV4-3	.	.	TRBJ1-6	18	CASSQYYGGGTDNSPLHF	TGCGCCAGCAGCCAATACTATGGGGGCGGGACGGATAATTCACCCCTCCACTTT
TRBV2	TRBD1	.	TRBJ2-1	13	CASSLRDSNEQFF	TGTGCCAGCAGTCTCCGGGACAGCAATGAGCAGTTCTTC
TRBV12-3/TRBV12-4	.	.	TRBJ1-4	13	CASRGATNEKLFF	TGTGCCAGCAGAGGGGCAACTAATGAAAAACTGTTTTTT
TRBV29-1	TRBD2	once	TRBJ2-1	16	CSVDVRRGISYNEQFF	TGCAGCGTTGACGTGCGGCGGGGGATTAGCTACAATGAGCAGTTCTTC
TRBV29-1	.	once	TRBJ2-6	13	CSVVRGGANVLTF	TGCAGCGTTGTACGGGGTGGGGCCAACGTCCTGACTTTC
TRBV28	.	.	TRBJ1-3	12	CASGLSGNTIYF	TGTGCCAGCGGGCTCTCTGGAAACACCATATATTTT
TRBV9	TRBD2	.	TRBJ2-1	16	CASSEAGTSGSGEQFF	TGTGCCAGCAGCGAGGCCGGGACTAGCGGGAGCGGGGAGCAGTTCTTC
TRBV2	TRBD2	once	TRBJ2-7	13	CASIAGVTYEQYF	TGTGCCAGCATCGCGGGAGTAACCTACGAGCAGTACTTC
TRBV7-9	TRBD2	.	TRBJ2-3	14	CASSWGTSENTQYF	TGTGCCAGCAGCTGGGGGACTAGCGAAAATACGCAGTATTTT
TRBV7-2	TRBD2	.	TRBJ2-7	16	CASSLVTGGAEYEQYF	TGTGCCAGCAGCTTAGTGACGGGGGGTGCAGAATACGAGCAGTACTTC
TRBV2	TRBD1	.	TRBJ2-7	14	CASSVQGASNEQYF	TGTGCCAGCAGTGTACAGGGGGCGTCGAACGAGCAGTACTTC
TRBV5-6	.	.	TRBJ1-2	12	CASSTDLYGYTF	TGTGCCAGCAGCACGGACCTCTATGGCTACACCTTC
TRBV6-5	.	.	TRBJ1-2	13	CASSYSGHYGYTF	TGTGCCAGCAGTTACTCCGGGCACTATGGCTACACCTTC
TRBV4-1	.	.	TRBJ2-1	15	CASSQDGGRNNEQFF	TGCGCCAGCAGCCAAGATGGGGGGAGGAACAATGAGCAGTTCTTC
TRBV11-2	TRBD1	.	TRBJ1-2	17	CASSSTRGQGRRSVDTF	TGTGCCAGCAGCTCTACCCGCGGACAGGGTAGGAGATCGGTTGACACCTTC
TRBV24-1	TRBD2	.	TRBJ2-1	18	CATSEPAGTSGSHNEQFF	TGTGCCACCAGTGAACCAGCCGGGACTAGCGGGAGTCACAATGAGCAGTTCTTC
TRBV6-5	.	few	TRBJ1-6	16	CASSYVLGGGWSALHF	TGTGCCAGCAGTTACGTCCTCGGCGGAGGGTGGAGCGCACTCCACTTT
TRBV19	.	.	TRBJ1-3	13	CASRTETGNTIYF	TGTGCCAGTAGGACAGAGACTGGAAACACCATATATTTT
TRBV9	.	.	TRBJ2-2	16	CASSAPNVLGAGELFF	TGTGCCAGCAGCGCGCCCAATGTGTTAGGGGCCGGGGAGCTGTTTTTT
TRBV20-1	TRBD2	.	TRBJ2-1	15	CSASRGGQTYNEQFF	TGCAGTGCTAGTCGGGGGGGGCAGACCTACAATGAGCAGTTCTTC